This T cell receptor beta chain was identified during a study of PD-L1 blockade in urothelial cancer. Study at large: Patients commenced intravenous atezolizumab, 1,200 mg every 3 weeks, around 2014. Males with bladder-origin urothelial cancer made up about 85% of the roughly 29 patients. At 3 weeks (second dose) and 6 weeks after starting treatment, blood was analyzed. Blood samples had a median of around 150,000 T cells.

Generated by immunoSEQ multiplex PCR, the TCRdb table keeps only in-frame clones and is missing some. The sample yields tens of thousands of clones, roughly 86% seen once. The junction had 6 bases not matched to a gene; V was cut back by 1 base and J by 3 bases. Germline-derived CDR1 and CDR2 are SGHDT and YYEEEE. The CDR3 runs to 16 residues. The chain uses TRBV5-6 and TRBJ2-3; TRBD2 matches at 9 bases. The sample was PBMCs, taken around atezolizumab (anti-PD-L1) treatment. The clonotype comes from a man aged 45 to 65 with urothelial cancer. DNA for the CDR3: TGTGCCAGCAGCTTGTCCGGGACTAGCAGTACAGATACGCAGTATTTT. Its protein product is CASSLSGTSSTDTQYF.